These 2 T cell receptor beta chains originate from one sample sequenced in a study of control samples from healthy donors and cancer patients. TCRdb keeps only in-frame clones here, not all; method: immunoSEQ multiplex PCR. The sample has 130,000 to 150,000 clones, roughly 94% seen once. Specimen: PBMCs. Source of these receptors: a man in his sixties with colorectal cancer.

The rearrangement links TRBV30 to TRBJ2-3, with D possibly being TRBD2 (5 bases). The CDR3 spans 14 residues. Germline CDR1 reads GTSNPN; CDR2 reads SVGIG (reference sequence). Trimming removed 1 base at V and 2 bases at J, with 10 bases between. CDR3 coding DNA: TGTGCCTGGAGTGGATTAGCGTCCACAGATACGCAGTATTTT. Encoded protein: CAWSGLASTDTQYF. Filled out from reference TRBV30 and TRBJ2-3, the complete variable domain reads SQTIHQWPATLVQPVGSPLSLECTVEGTSNPNLYWYRQAAGRGLQLLFYSVGIGQISSEVPQNLSASRPQDRQFILSSKKLLLSDSGFYLCAWSGLASTDTQYFGPGTRLTVL.

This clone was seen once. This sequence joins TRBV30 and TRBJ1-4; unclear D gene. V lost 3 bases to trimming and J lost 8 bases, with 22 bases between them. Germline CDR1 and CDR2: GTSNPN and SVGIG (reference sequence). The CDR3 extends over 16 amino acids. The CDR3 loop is CAWRKEKSYPGEKLFF. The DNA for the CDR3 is TGTGCCTGGAGAAAGGAAAAGTCTTACCCGGGGGAAAAACTGTTTTTT. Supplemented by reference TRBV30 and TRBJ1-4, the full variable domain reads SQTIHQWPATLVQPVGSPLSLECTVEGTSNPNLYWYRQAAGRGLQLLFYSVGIGQISSEVPQNLSASRPQDRQFILSSKKLLLSDSGFYLCAWRKEKSYPGEKLFFGSGTQLSVL.